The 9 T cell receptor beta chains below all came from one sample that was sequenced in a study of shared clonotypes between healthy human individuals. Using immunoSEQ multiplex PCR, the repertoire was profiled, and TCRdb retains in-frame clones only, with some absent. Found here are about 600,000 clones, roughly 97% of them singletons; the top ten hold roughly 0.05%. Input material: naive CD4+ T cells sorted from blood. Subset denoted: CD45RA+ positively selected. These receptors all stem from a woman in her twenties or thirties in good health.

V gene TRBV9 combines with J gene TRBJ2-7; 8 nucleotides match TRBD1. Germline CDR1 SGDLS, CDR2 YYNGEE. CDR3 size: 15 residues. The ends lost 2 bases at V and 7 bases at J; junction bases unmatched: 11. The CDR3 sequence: CASSVRTGLGEEQYF. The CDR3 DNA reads TGTGCCAGCAGCGTTCGGACAGGGCTAGGGGAGGAGCAGTACTTC.

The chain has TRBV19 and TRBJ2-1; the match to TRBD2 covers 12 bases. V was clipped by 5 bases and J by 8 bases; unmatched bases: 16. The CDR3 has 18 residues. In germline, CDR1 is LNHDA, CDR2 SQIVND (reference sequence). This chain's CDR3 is CASSPRTSGIKLVDEQFF. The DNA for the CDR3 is TGTGCCAGTAGTCCTAGGACTAGCGGGATAAAGTTGGTGGATGAGCAGTTCTTC.

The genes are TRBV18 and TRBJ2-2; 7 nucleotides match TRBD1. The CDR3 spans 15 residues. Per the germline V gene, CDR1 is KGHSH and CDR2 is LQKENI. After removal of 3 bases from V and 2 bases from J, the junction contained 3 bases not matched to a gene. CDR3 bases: TGTGCCAGCTCACCGGACAGGACAAACACCGGGGAGCTGTTTTTT. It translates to CASSPDRTNTGELFF. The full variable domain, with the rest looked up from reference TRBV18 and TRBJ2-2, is NAGVMQNPRHLVRRRGQEARLRCSPMKGHSHVYWYRQLPEEGLKFMVYLQKENIIDESGMPKERFSAEFPKEGPSILRIQQVVRGDSAAYFCASSPDRTNTGELFFGEGSRLTVL.

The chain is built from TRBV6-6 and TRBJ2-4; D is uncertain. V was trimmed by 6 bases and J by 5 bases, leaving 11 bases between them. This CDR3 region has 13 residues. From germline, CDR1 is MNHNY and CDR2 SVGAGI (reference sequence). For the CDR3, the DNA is TGTGCCAGCAGCCGTAATTCTGAAAACATTCAGTACTTC. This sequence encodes CASSRNSENIQYF.

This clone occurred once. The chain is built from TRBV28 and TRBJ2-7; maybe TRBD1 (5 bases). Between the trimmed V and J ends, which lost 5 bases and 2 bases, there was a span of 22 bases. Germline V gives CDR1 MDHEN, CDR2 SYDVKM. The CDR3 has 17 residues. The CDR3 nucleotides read TGTGCCAGCAGTGCAACCGACCGACAGCAACACACCTACGAGCAGTACTTC. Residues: CASSATDRQQHTYEQYF.

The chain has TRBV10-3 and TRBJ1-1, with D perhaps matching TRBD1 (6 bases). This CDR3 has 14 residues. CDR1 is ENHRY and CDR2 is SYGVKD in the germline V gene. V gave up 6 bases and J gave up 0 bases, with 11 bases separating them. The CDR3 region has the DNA TGTGCCATCAGGAAACAGGGCTTGAACACTGAAGCTTTCTTT. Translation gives CAIRKQGLNTEAFF.

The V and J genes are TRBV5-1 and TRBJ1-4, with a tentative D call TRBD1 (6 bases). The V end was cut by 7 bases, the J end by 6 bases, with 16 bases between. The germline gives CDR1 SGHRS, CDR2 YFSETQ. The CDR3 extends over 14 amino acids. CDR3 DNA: TGCGCCAGCTCTCGCGGGAGGGGGGATGAAAAACTGTTTTTT. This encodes CASSRGRGDEKLFF. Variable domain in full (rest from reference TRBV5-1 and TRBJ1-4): KAGVTQTPRYLIKTRGQQVTLSCSPISGHRSVSWYQQTPGQGLQFLFEYFSETQRNKGNFPGRFSGRQFSNSRSEMNVSTLELGDSALYLCASSRGRGDEKLFFGSGTQLSVL.

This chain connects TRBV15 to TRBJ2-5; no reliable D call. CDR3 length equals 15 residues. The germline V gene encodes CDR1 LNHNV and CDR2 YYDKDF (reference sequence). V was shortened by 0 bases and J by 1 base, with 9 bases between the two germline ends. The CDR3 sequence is CATSRDRLTQETQYF. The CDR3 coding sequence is TGTGCCACCAGCAGAGATCGATTGACCCAAGAGACCCAGTACTTC. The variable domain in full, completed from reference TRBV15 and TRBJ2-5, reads DAMVIQNPRYQVTQFGKPVTLSCSQTLNHNVMYWYQQKSSQAPKLLFHYYDKDFNNEADTPDNFQSRRPNTSFCFLDIRSPGLGDTAMYLCATSRDRLTQETQYFGPGTRLLVL.

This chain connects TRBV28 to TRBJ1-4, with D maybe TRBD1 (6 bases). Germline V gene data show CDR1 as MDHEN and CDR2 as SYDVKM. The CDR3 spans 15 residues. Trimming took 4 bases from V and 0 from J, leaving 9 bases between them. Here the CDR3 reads CASSSAGATNEKLFF. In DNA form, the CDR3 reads TGTGCCAGCAGTTCAGCAGGGGCAACTAATGAAAAACTGTTTTTT.